This is a list of T cell receptor beta chains from one sample in a study of molecular identifiers for immune sequencing clone quantification. MiXCR, run by TCRdb on the PCR reads, gives a single entry per CDR3 protein. The sample holds around 100,000 distinct CDR3 sequences, 35% seen once. Specimen: naive CD8+ T cells from blood, with Jurkat cell RNA spiked in. These receptors all stem from a human donor in good health. Some libraries in this study had Jurkat cell RNA spiked in. Each CDR3 is given with its conserved first and last residue. The D gene is left open where the match is weak. Rows give clone size only sometimes, using once, few, many, or a class for an expanded clone.

j_call d_call clone_size v_call cdr3_aa cdr3_nt
TRBJ2-7 . . TRBV9 CASSVGDPSYEQYF TGTGCCAGCAGCGTAGGAGACCCCTCCTACGAGCAGTACTTC
TRBJ1-1 TRBD1 few TRBV5-4 CASSLTGANTEAFF TGTGCCAGCAGCTTGACAGGGGCGAACACTGAAGCTTTCTTT
TRBJ2-7 . many TRBV28 CASSRRRFYEQYF TGTGCCAGCAGTAGACGCCGGTTCTACGAGCAGTACTTC
TRBJ2-1 . . TRBV28 CASSLYTRSYNEQFF TGTGCCAGCAGTTTGTATACCCGCTCCTACAATGAGCAGTTCTTC
TRBJ1-5 . few TRBV25-1 CASSESTGSPQHF TGTGCCAGCAGTGAATCAACTGGTTCGCCCCAGCATTTT
TRBJ2-5 . few TRBV5-6 CASSPGHPYGTQYF TGTGCCAGCAGCCCGGGACACCCATATGGGACCCAGTACTTC
TRBJ2-1 TRBD2 . TRBV11-3 CASSVSTSGRNEQFF TGTGCCAGCAGCGTTAGTACTAGCGGGAGGAATGAGCAGTTCTTC
TRBJ2-7 . few TRBV4-1 CASSQFEKPLGYEQYF TGCGCCAGCAGCCAGTTCGAGAAGCCCCTGGGCTACGAGCAGTACTTC
TRBJ2-7 TRBD1 . TRBV5-1 CASSLDPPGQGAYEQYF TGCGCCAGCAGCTTGGACCCTCCGGGACAGGGGGCTTACGAGCAGTACTTC
TRBJ1-2 . few TRBV12-3/TRBV12-4 CASSFGQNYGYTF TGTGCCAGCAGTTTTGGTCAGAACTATGGCTACACCTTC
TRBJ2-3 . few TRBV28 CASSELGDTDTQYF TGTGCCAGCAGTGAGCTTGGGGACACAGATACGCAGTATTTT
TRBJ2-1 . . TRBV9 CASSADSPYNERFF TGTGCCAGCAGCGCCGACAGTCCCTACAATGAGCGGTTCTTC
TRBJ2-5 TRBD2 . TRBV27 CASCFSGQETQYF TGTGCCAGCTGTTTTAGCGGGCAAGAGACCCAGTACTTC
TRBJ2-3 TRBD2 . TRBV7-8 CASSLVGLADTDTQYF TGTGCCAGCAGCTTAGTTGGGCTAGCGGACACAGATACGCAGTATTTT
TRBJ1-1 . . TRBV18 CASSHEQGQPMNTEAFF TGTGCCAGCTCACACGAACAGGGCCAACCCATGAACACTGAAGCTTTCTTT
TRBJ2-1 TRBD2 . TRBV4-2 CASSQRGGAEVF TGTGCCAGCAGCCAGCGGGGGGGCGCGGAGGTCTTC
TRBJ2-7 . . TRBV6-5 CASSYSIGQGPYEQYF TGTGCCAGCAGTTACTCGATAGGGCAGGGACCCTACGAGCAGTACTTC
TRBJ2-7 . . TRBV2 CASSTRTGKGAYEQYF TGTGCCAGCAGTACGAGGACCGGGAAGGGTGCCTACGAGCAGTACTTC
TRBJ2-5 . . TRBV6-8 CASSPIWVKETQYF TGTGCCAGCAGCCCCATTTGGGTTAAAGAGACCCAGTACTTC
TRBJ2-5 . many TRBV28 CASSRIDGGPGETQYF TGTGCCAGCAGCCGCATAGACGGGGGGCCTGGGGAGACCCAGTACTTC
TRBJ2-3 . . TRBV7-6 CASSLEYSGDTQYF TGTGCCAGCAGCTTAGAGTATTCGGGAGATACGCAGTATTTT
TRBJ2-5 TRBD2 . TRBV27 CASTLFQAGGGETQYF TGTGCCAGCACTCTTTTCCAAGCGGGAGGGGGGGAGACCCAGTACTTC
TRBJ1-2 . many TRBV4-2 CASSPPSNGYTF TGTGCCAGCAGCCCCCCGTCAAACGGCTACACCTTC
TRBJ2-5 . few TRBV11-2 CASSINRDQETQYF TGTGCCAGCAGCATTAACAGGGATCAAGAGACCCAGTACTTC
TRBJ2-3 TRBD2 . TRBV9 CASSVATSGSFTDTQYF TGTGCCAGCAGCGTAGCTACTAGCGGGAGTTTCACAGATACGCAGTATTTT
TRBJ1-3 . . TRBV27 CASRLSGSLAGTIYF TGTGCCAGCAGGCTGTCCGGCAGCCTTGCGGGCACCATATATTTT
TRBJ1-1 . . TRBV20-1 CSASTAGRLTGGEAFF TGCAGTGCTAGCACCGCAGGGAGGCTAACTGGAGGCGAAGCTTTCTTT
TRBJ2-7 . few TRBV5-3 CALAAGIRCF TGTGCTTTAGCGGCGGGGATTCGATGCTTC
TRBJ2-3 . . TRBV28 CASSLWYEGSSTDTQYF TGTGCCAGCAGTTTATGGTACGAGGGATCTAGCACAGATACGCAGTATTTT
TRBJ1-4 TRBD1 . TRBV6-2/TRBV6-3 CASSPRTGENEKLFF TGTGCCAGCAGTCCGCGGACAGGAGAGAATGAAAAACTGTTTTTT
TRBJ1-2 . . TRBV2 CASSELKPGVYGYTF TGTGCCAGCAGCGAACTGAAACCAGGGGTCTATGGCTACACCTTC
TRBJ2-3 TRBD1 many TRBV12-3/TRBV12-4 CASNPGQSSDTQYF TGTGCCAGCAATCCGGGACAGTCCTCAGATACGCAGTATTTT
TRBJ2-7 . few TRBV5-4 CASTDGGSGEQYF TGTGCCAGCACCGACGGTGGGTCGGGCGAGCAGTACTTC
TRBJ2-2 TRBD2 many TRBV7-6 CASSLAPGLAGATGELFF TGTGCCAGCAGCTTAGCGCCAGGCCTAGCGGGAGCAACCGGGGAGCTGTTTTTT
TRBJ2-5 TRBD1 . TRBV27 CASSWDRGAEETQYF TGTGCCAGCAGTTGGGACAGAGGAGCCGAAGAGACCCAGTACTTC
TRBJ2-7 . few TRBV27 CASSFSGPSYEQYF TGTGCCAGCAGTTTCAGTGGACCCTCCTACGAGCAGTACTTC
TRBJ2-7 . . TRBV7-9 CASRGTALGEQYF TGTGCCAGCAGGGGGACCGCACTAGGTGAGCAGTACTTC
TRBJ2-3 . many TRBV10-1 CASSDGTDTQYF TGCGCCAGCAGTGATGGGACAGATACGCAGTATTTT
TRBJ2-1 . . TRBV28 CASSFLLGYNEQFF TGTGCCAGCAGTTTCCTTTTGGGGTACAATGAGCAGTTCTTC
TRBJ2-1 . . TRBV6-2/TRBV6-3 CASSYFSYNEQFF TGTGCCAGCAGTTACTTCTCCTACAATGAGCAGTTCTTC
TRBJ2-3 . . TRBV19 CASSRDKESYADTQYF TGTGCCAGTAGTAGGGACAAAGAGAGCTACGCAGATACGCAGTATTTT
TRBJ1-6 TRBD1 few TRBV27 CASSLGQGLSPLHF TGTGCCAGCAGCCTCGGACAGGGTCTTTCACCCCTCCACTTT
TRBJ2-3 TRBD2 . TRBV11-2 CASSLLNPATSGERTDTQYF TGTGCCAGCAGCTTATTGAATCCCGCGACTAGCGGGGAACGCACAGATACGCAGTATTTT
TRBJ2-2 . . TRBV7-8 CASSLASAGGELIF TGTGCCAGCAGCTTAGCGTCGGCTGGCGGGGAGCTGATTTTT
TRBJ2-7 TRBD2 . TRBV28 CASSLAGRSEQYF TGTGCCAGCTCACTAGCGGGACGCTCCGAGCAGTACTTC
TRBJ2-7 . . TRBV5-1 CASGQGSYEQYF TGCGCCAGCGGGCAGGGTTCCTACGAGCAGTACTTC
TRBJ1-1 . . TRBV4-3 CASSQARVLNTEAFF TGCGCCAGCAGCCAAGCTCGAGTTTTGAACACAGAAGCTTTCTTT
TRBJ2-2 TRBD1 few TRBV3-1 CASSQDRGNGELFF TGTGCCAGCAGCCAAGACAGGGGGAACGGGGAGCTGTTTTTT
TRBJ2-3 . . TRBV13 CASSLGSPFTQYF TGTGCCAGCAGCTTAGGCTCCCCCTTTACGCAGTATTTT
TRBJ2-3 TRBD1 many TRBV28 CASSRDRFTDTQYF TGTGCCAGCAGCCGGGACAGATTCACAGATACGCAGTATTTT
TRBJ2-2 . few TRBV5-7 CASSAGASYIVSFAGELFF TGTGCCAGCAGCGCGGGGGCGAGTTATATTGTGTCGTTCGCCGGGGAGCTGTTTTTT
TRBJ2-2 . . TRBV9 CASSARPGEQFF TGTGCCAGCAGCGCTAGGCCCGGGGAGCAGTTTTTT
TRBJ2-5 TRBD1 many TRBV15 CATSNGQGDGQETQYF TGTGCCACCAGCAACGGACAGGGAGACGGTCAAGAGACCCAGTACTTC